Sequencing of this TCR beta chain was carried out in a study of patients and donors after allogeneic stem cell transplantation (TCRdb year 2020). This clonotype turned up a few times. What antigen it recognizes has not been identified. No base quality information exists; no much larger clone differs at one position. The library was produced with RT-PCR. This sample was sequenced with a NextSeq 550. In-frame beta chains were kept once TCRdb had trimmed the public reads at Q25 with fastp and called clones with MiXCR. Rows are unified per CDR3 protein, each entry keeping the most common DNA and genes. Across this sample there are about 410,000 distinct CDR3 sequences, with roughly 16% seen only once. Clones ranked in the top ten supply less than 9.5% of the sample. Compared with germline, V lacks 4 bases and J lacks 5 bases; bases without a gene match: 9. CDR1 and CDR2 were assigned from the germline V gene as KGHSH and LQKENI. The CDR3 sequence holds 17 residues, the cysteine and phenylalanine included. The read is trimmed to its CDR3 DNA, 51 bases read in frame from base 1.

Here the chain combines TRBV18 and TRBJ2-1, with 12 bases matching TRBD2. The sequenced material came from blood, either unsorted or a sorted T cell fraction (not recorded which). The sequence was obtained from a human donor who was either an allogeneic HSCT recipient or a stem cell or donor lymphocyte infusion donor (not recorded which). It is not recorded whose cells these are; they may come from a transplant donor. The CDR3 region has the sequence CASSRGTRTSGNNEQFF. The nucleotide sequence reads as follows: TGTGCCAGCTCACGGGGAACTCGGACTAGCGGGAACAATGAGCAGTTCTTC. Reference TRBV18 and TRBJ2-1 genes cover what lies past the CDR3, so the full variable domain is NAGVMQNPRHLVRRRGQEARLRCSPMKGHSHVYWYRQLPEEGLKFMVYLQKENIIDESGMPKERFSAEFPKEGPSILRIQQVVRGDSAAYFCASSRGTRTSGNNEQFFGPGTRLTVL.